The 14 T cell receptor beta chains below come from one sample, sequenced in a study of T cell responses to AZD1222 COVID-19 vaccine. The method was immunoSEQ multiplex PCR; TCRdb's version includes in-frame clones alone and lacks a portion of them. The table lists about 100,000 clones, roughly 90% of them singletons, with around 8.6% in the top ten. Sequencing used peripheral blood, obtained 28 days after the second AZD1222 dose. The receptors derive from an adult who received the AZD1222 COVID-19 vaccine.

The rearrangement uses TRBV6-2 or TRBV6-3 and TRBJ2-1; possible D gene TRBD2, 5 bases. Germline V gene lookup returns CDR1 MNHEY and CDR2 SVGEGT. The ends were cut back, 3 bases at V and 8 bases at J, with 8 bases in the middle. This CDR3 comprises 12 residues. The CDR3 region has the DNA TGTGCCAGCAGTTATAGCGACGATGAGCAGTTCTTC. It is translated as CASSYSDDEQFF.

This chain uses TRBV29-1 with TRBJ2-1; TRBD2 aligns across 12 bases. Germline lookup yields CDR1 SQVTM and CDR2 ANQGSEA. The CDR3 consists of 17 residues. The J segment lost 3 bases and the V segment lost 7 bases, leaving 13 bases of the junction unmatched. The CDR3 spells CSARGASGRAGYNEQFF. CDR3 nucleotide sequence: TGCAGCGCCAGAGGGGCTAGCGGGAGGGCCGGCTACAATGAGCAGTTCTTC.

The chain is built from TRBV27 and TRBJ1-1; D possibly corresponds to TRBD1 (6 bases). V dropped 4 bases and J dropped 5 bases, with 17 bases sitting between them. Germline values: CDR1 MNHEY, CDR2 SMNVEV (reference sequence). The CDR3 covers 15 residues. This chain's CDR3 is CASSSPGKGVTEAFF. The CDR3, as DNA: TGTGCCAGCAGTTCCCCCGGGAAGGGGGTTACTGAAGCTTTCTTT.

J is TRBJ2-2 and V is TRBV6-5; 8 nucleotides agree with TRBD1. CDR1 is MNHEY, CDR2 SVGAGI, per germline. Trimming at V came to 6 bases and at J to 3 bases, leaving 3 bases not matched to a gene. This CDR3 has 14 amino acids. CDR3 DNA sequence: TGTGCCAGCAGGATGGACAGGGACACCGGGGAGCTGTTTTTT. This encodes CASRMDRDTGELFF.

The chain employs TRBV7-8 and TRBJ2-3; D call uncertain. The V end was cut by 5 bases, the J end by 14 bases, with 17 bases between. This CDR3 comprises 12 residues. CDR1 and CDR2 (germline): SGHVS, FQNEAQ. For the CDR3, the DNA is TGTGCCAGCAGCCAAGCTTCCTACTCGGCGTATTTT. It codes for CASSQASYSAYF.

This chain uses TRBV6-1 with TRBJ1-1, with TRBD1 as a possible D gene (5 bases). Trimming took off 5 bases at V and 1 base at J, with 8 bases between the two ends. Germline V gene lookup returns CDR1 MNHNS and CDR2 SASEGT. CDR3 length: 13 amino acids. The CDR3 loop is CASSHGQNTEAFF. In DNA form, the CDR3 reads TGTGCCAGCAGTCACGGACAGAACACTGAAGCTTTCTTT.

V gene TRBV6-5 combines with J gene TRBJ1-6; 9 bases map to TRBD1. With 2 bases clipped from V and 10 bases from J, the junction kept 9 bases outside the gene matches. Germline values: CDR1 MNHEY, CDR2 SVGAGI. The CDR3 is 16 residues long. The chain's CDR3 is CASSYRLTGGGSPLHF. CDR3 nucleotide sequence: TGTGCCAGCAGTTACCGACTGACAGGGGGTGGGTCACCCCTCCACTTT.

The sample holds one count of this clone. The rearrangement joins TRBV5-5 to TRBJ1-2; TRBD1 might be the D (6 bases). Germline lookup yields CDR1 SGHKS and CDR2 YYEKEE (reference sequence). Trimming shortened V by 2 bases and J by 8 bases, and 10 bases separated the two germline ends. The CDR3 contains 12 residues. In DNA form, the CDR3 reads TGTGCCAGCAGCTTTTCAGGGGCCGGCTACACCTTC. The encoded protein is CASSFSGAGYTF. The full variable domain, completed using reference TRBV5-5 and TRBJ1-2, is DAGVTQSPTHLIKTRGQQVTLRCSPISGHKSVSWYQQVLGQGPQFIFQYYEKEERGRGNFPDRFSARQFPNYSSELNVNALLLGDSALYLCASSFSGAGYTFGSGTRLTVV.

The rearrangement joins TRBV7-9 to TRBJ1-2, with D maybe TRBD1 (5 bases). V lost 4 bases and J lost 6, with 9 bases in between. In germline, CDR1 is SEHNR, CDR2 FQNEAQ (reference sequence). The CDR3 consists of 12 residues. The CDR3 sequence: CASSSGRDGYTF. CDR3 nucleotide sequence: TGTGCCAGCAGCTCCGGCAGGGATGGCTACACCTTC.

This rearrangement joins TRBV21-1 to TRBJ1-4. TRBV21-1 is a pseudogene segment. CDR3 length equals 16 residues. Written as DNA, the CDR3 is TGTGCCAGCAGCAAAGTGATGTGTCCAACTAATGAAAAACTGTTTTTT. As protein: CASSKVMCPTNEKLFF.

A single count supports this clone. The V gene is TRBV7-2, the J gene TRBJ2-6; tentatively, D is TRBD1 or TRBD2 (6 bases each). Trimming pared 1 base from V and 0 bases from J, leaving 16 bases between. Germline-derived CDR1 and CDR2 are SGHTA and FQGNSA. The CDR3 contains 19 residues. The CDR3 reads CASSLGGGPAPSGANVLTF. The CDR3 nucleotides read TGTGCCAGCAGCTTAGGAGGGGGGCCGGCACCCTCTGGGGCCAACGTCCTGACTTTC.

This clone came up once. The chain has TRBV5-1 and TRBJ2-7, with 7 bases aligning to TRBD1. CDR3 length equals 17 residues. Losses at the gene ends were 4 bases for V and 5 bases for J; bases not matched to a gene: 18. The germline V gene has CDR1 SGHRS and CDR2 YFSETQ. For the CDR3, the DNA is TGCGCCAGCAGCGCGGCGCGTGGGACAGTCCTTGGAAACGAGCAGTACTTC. Translating it yields CASSAARGTVLGNEQYF.

This chain uses TRBV19 with TRBJ1-5; a possible D gene is TRBD1 (5 bases). CDR3 length equals 16 residues. The germline V gene encodes CDR1 LNHDA and CDR2 SQIVND (reference sequence). Between the trimmed V and J ends, which lost 4 bases and 3 bases, there was a span of 16 bases. The CDR3 spells CASSNPSGGVNQPQHF. The DNA for the CDR3 is TGTGCCAGTAGTAACCCTTCTGGGGGGGTCAATCAGCCCCAGCATTTT.

This clone appeared a few times. V and J are TRBV3-1 (or the pseudogene TRBV3-2) and TRBJ2-7, with 14 bases identical to TRBD2. The CDR3 covers 18 residues. Germline CDR1 is LGHDT and CDR2 is YNNKEL (reference sequence). The trim removed 3 bases at V and 6 bases at J, leaving 13 bases unmatched. The CDR3 protein is CASSQRQGLAGEGVEQYF. For the CDR3, the DNA is TGTGCCAGCAGCCAGCGACAGGGACTAGCGGGGGAAGGAGTCGAGCAGTACTTC.